The clone carrying this TCR beta chain is categorized as medium-sized (0.01 to 0.1%). This record belongs to a study of blood T cell repertoires in COVID-19. CDR1 and CDR2 (germline): SGHVS, FNYEAQ. The V end lost 8 bases, the J end lost 4 bases, and 17 bases lay between the germline ends. The CDR3 has 15 residues. Measured with immunoSEQ multiplex PCR; TCRdb has only the in-frame clones, and not every one. The sample consists of more than 80,000 clones, approximately 84% of them appearing once. The receptor was derived from a woman between 55 and 75 years old with acute or convalescent COVID-19. This sequence joins TRBV7-6 and TRBJ2-2, with D perhaps matching TRBD1 (6 bases). The source material was peripheral blood. The CDR3 here is CASSGPGVTTGELFF. As DNA, the CDR3 is TGTGCCAGCTCGGGGCCAGGGGTGACCACCGGGGAGCTGTTTTTT.